Following are 24 T cell receptor beta chains from one sample sequenced in a study of T cell therapy after organ transplantation. Assay used: immunoSEQ multiplex PCR; TCRdb lists only in-frame clones, some missing. The sample has 20,000 or so clones, about four fifths seen once; the top ten hold around 8.7%. No antigen has been assigned to these receptors. Time point described: 4-8 weeks after completion of therapy. The material sequenced was CD8+ T cells from blood, taken after autologous CMV-specific T cell therapy. Receptor source: a human patient who had received a solid organ transplant and had CMV disease. Certain T cells may be donor cells from the graft.

The chain joins TRBV29-1 to TRBJ1-4; tentatively, D is TRBD1 (5 bases). Trimming cost V 4 bases and J 7 bases, with 10 bases left between them. The germline V gene has CDR1 SQVTM and CDR2 ANQGSEA. The CDR3 runs to 12 residues. The CDR3 protein is CSVGGLSEKLFF. In nucleotides, the CDR3 is TGCAGCGTTGGGGGGTTGAGTGAAAAACTGTTTTTT. Filled out from reference TRBV29-1 and TRBJ1-4, the complete variable domain reads SAVISQKPSRDICQRGTSLTIQCQVDSQVTMMFWYRQQPGQSLTLIATANQGSEATYESGFVIDKFPISRPNLTFSTLTVSNMSPEDSSIYLCSVGGLSEKLFFGSGTQLSVL.

CDR3 region: CATSSVRPGELFF. CDR3 in DNA: TGTGCCACCAGCAGCGTCCGTCCCGGGGAGCTGTTTTTT. The genes are TRBV15 and TRBJ2-2; D gene unclear. V shed 3 bases and J shed 6 bases, with 8 bases lying between them. CDR1 LNHNV and CDR2 YYDKDF come from the germline V gene (reference sequence). The CDR3 spans 13 residues.

V usage is TRBV27 and J usage is TRBJ2-7, with a weak D call TRBD2 (6 bases). From germline, CDR1 is MNHEY and CDR2 SMNVEV (reference sequence). Deletions cut 7 bases from V and 0 bases from J, with 13 bases between. This CDR3 contains 14 residues. CDR3 residues: CASTRGRCSYEQYF. The CDR3 DNA follows: TGTGCCAGCACCCGGGGGAGGTGCTCCTACGAGCAGTACTTC.

The chain carries TRBV9 and TRBJ1-2; the match to TRBD1 covers 7 bases. Germline trimming cut 3 bases from V and 2 bases from J; bases unmatched to any gene: 4. Germline lookup yields CDR1 SGDLS and CDR2 YYNGEE. The CDR3 sequence is 14 residues long. CDR3 region: CASSALTGNYGYTF. CDR3 nucleotides: TGTGCCAGCAGCGCCCTGACAGGGAACTATGGCTACACCTTC.

This rearrangement joins TRBV14 to TRBJ2-5; D ambiguous. The V gene's germline CDR1 is SGHDN and CDR2 FVKESK. The CDR3 spans 14 residues. V was trimmed by 0 bases and J by 2 bases, leaving 7 bases between them. DNA of the CDR3: TGTGCCAGCAGCCAAGATGGAAGACAAGAGACCCAGTACTTC. Protein sequence: CASSQDGRQETQYF.

The chain couples TRBV6-5 to TRBJ1-1; 9 bases line up with TRBD1. J was trimmed by 6 bases and V by 0 bases; bases with no gene match: 5. The CDR3 runs to 15 residues. Germline loops: CDR1 MNHEY, CDR2 SVGAGI. The CDR3: CASSYSGQGTAEAFF. In DNA form, the CDR3 reads TGTGCCAGCAGTTACTCTGGACAGGGGACAGCTGAAGCTTTCTTT.

This clone appeared once. The J gene is TRBJ2-3, the V gene TRBV6-4; no reliable D call. This CDR3 has 16 residues. V dropped 5 bases and J dropped 2 bases, with 17 bases sitting between them. Germline V CDR1 and CDR2: MRHNA, SNTAGT. In DNA form, the CDR3 reads TGTGCCAGCAGTCTGGACCCAGGAGAGACCACAGATACGCAGTATTTT. Its protein is CASSLDPGETTDTQYF.

The chain joins TRBV2 to TRBJ1-2; possible D gene TRBD1, 5 bases. The length of the CDR3 is 15 residues. V was shortened by 5 bases and J by 5 bases, with 18 bases between the two germline ends. Germline CDR1 and CDR2: SNHLY and FYNNEI. CDR3 sequence: CASSLGTGLIYGYTF. The CDR3 nucleotides read TGTGCCAGCAGTCTTGGTACGGGACTGATATATGGCTACACCTTC.

The rearrangement joins TRBV6-1 to TRBJ2-6; D may be TRBD1 (5 bases). The CDR3 extends over 18 amino acids. V lost 1 base and J 1 base, leaving 14 bases between the germline ends. From germline, CDR1 is MNHNS and CDR2 SASEGT. DNA of the CDR3: TGTGCCAGCAGTGAAGAGGGGCCCTTAAATTCTGGGGCCAACGTCCTGACTTTC. Its translation is CASSEEGPLNSGANVLTF.

The chain has TRBV25-1 and TRBJ2-7, with D perhaps being TRBD1 or TRBD2 (5 bases each). CDR1 is MGHDK and CDR2 is SYGVNS in the germline V gene. This CDR3 comprises 13 residues. Trimming removed 3 bases from V and 6 bases from J, with 12 bases in between. The CDR3 DNA reads TGTGCCAGCAGTGACCCCGGGGCTAGCGAGCAGTACTTC. It is translated as CASSDPGASEQYF.

This clone came up once. The chain recombines TRBV18 with TRBJ2-7, with TRBD1 matching over 9 bases. This CDR3 region has 15 residues. Germline V gene data show CDR1 as KGHSH and CDR2 as LQKENI. V was clipped by 3 bases and J by 0 bases; unmatched bases: 3. The CDR3 loop is CASSPPTGGSYEQYF. DNA for the CDR3: TGTGCCAGCTCACCTCCGACAGGGGGCTCCTACGAGCAGTACTTC.

The rearrangement uses TRBV9 and TRBJ2-3, with D maybe TRBD2 (5 bases). The V gene's germline CDR1 is SGDLS and CDR2 YYNGEE. The V end was cut by 1 base, the J end by 0 bases, with 15 bases between. The CDR3 extends over 17 amino acids. This chain's CDR3 is CASSVPEAVTSTDTQYF. For the CDR3, the DNA is TGTGCCAGCAGCGTACCCGAAGCGGTAACTAGCACAGATACGCAGTATTTT.

The V call is TRBV5-4, the J call TRBJ1-6; tentative D call: TRBD1 (6 bases). Germline values: CDR1 SGHNT, CDR2 YYREEE (reference sequence). CDR3 length: 18 amino acids. The V end was cut by 0 bases, the J end by 0 bases, with 13 bases between. The CDR3 region has the DNA TGTGCCAGCAGCTTGGCCGGGGGGCGGAGCTCCTATAATTCACCCCTCCACTTT. Its translation: CASSLAGGRSSYNSPLHF.

The chain employs TRBV18 and TRBJ1-1; D not resolved. From germline, CDR1 is KGHSH and CDR2 LQKENI. V was cut by 6 bases and J by 5 bases, with 10 bases left in between. The CDR3 sequence is 12 residues long. CDR3 in amino acids: CASSLGVTEAFF. The CDR3 nucleotides are TGTGCCAGCTCTCTCGGGGTGACTGAAGCTTTCTTT.

The chain uses TRBV5-6 and TRBJ1-5; D gene uncertain. The CDR3 runs to 16 residues. Germline assignment: CDR1 SGHDT and CDR2 YYEEEE. Trimming pared 0 bases from V and 1 base from J, leaving 11 bases between. CDR3 loop: CASSLESRGSNQPQHF. CDR3 bases: TGTGCCAGCAGCTTGGAGTCCCGAGGGAGCAATCAGCCCCAGCATTTT.

The CDR3 region is CASSEGNYNEQFF. Written as DNA, the CDR3 is TGTGCCAGCAGTGAGGGGAACTACAATGAGCAGTTCTTC. This chain joins TRBV2 and TRBJ2-1; no clear D gene. Germline V gives CDR1 SNHLY, CDR2 FYNNEI. This CDR3 comprises 13 residues. V gave up 3 bases and J gave up 3 bases, with 6 bases separating them.

The chain couples TRBV11-1 to TRBJ1-1; D is undetermined. With 5 bases removed from V and 5 bases from J, the gap between germline ends came to 21 bases. This CDR3 is 16 amino acids long. Germline V gives CDR1 SGHAT, CDR2 FQDESV (reference sequence). CDR3 residues: CASSPRTGEGFTEAFF. As DNA, the CDR3 is TGTGCCAGCAGCCCCCGGACTGGAGAGGGATTTACTGAAGCTTTCTTT.

The J gene is TRBJ2-7, the V gene TRBV7-8, with D perhaps matching TRBD1 (6 bases). V was clipped by 0 bases and J by 1 base, with 16 bases between them. CDR3 length equals 17 residues. Per germline, CDR1 SGHVS and CDR2 FQNEAQ. The CDR3 nucleotides are TGTGCCAGCAGCTTAGCCGCGTTGAGGACAGCATCCTACGAGCAGTACTTC. Encoded protein: CASSLAALRTASYEQYF.

This rearrangement joins TRBV10-3 to TRBJ2-2, with 7 bases matching TRBD1. Germline V CDR1 and CDR2: ENHRY, SYGVKD. With 5 bases clipped from V and 1 base from J, the junction kept 4 bases outside the gene matches. The CDR3 is 15 amino acids. The CDR3 bases are TGTGCCATCAGTCTTGGGACAGAGAACACCGGGGAGCTGTTTTTT. This gives the protein CAISLGTENTGELFF.

V is TRBV4-3 and J is TRBJ1-1; no firm D call. V was clipped by 0 bases and J by 5 bases, with 7 bases between them. The germline gives CDR1 LGHNA, CDR2 YSLEER. This CDR3 comprises 13 residues. CDR3 in DNA: TGCGCCAGCAGCCAAGATGGCCCAACTGAAGCTTTCTTT. Amino acid sequence: CASSQDGPTEAFF.

The CDR3 sequence: CASQPGRNTEAFF. CDR3 DNA sequence: TGTGCCAGTCAACCTGGACGGAACACTGAAGCTTTCTTT. The chain combines TRBV2 with TRBJ1-1; no clear D. This CDR3 contains 13 residues. Germline V gene data show CDR1 as SNHLY and CDR2 as FYNNEI. Between the trimmed V and J ends, which lost 9 bases and 1 base, there was a span of 12 bases.

This clone occurred a few times. The rearrangement uses TRBV7-9 and TRBJ1-2; D ambiguous. Germline lookup yields CDR1 SEHNR and CDR2 FQNEAQ (reference sequence). V gave up 1 base and J gave up 2 bases, with 5 bases separating them. The CDR3 is made up of 13 amino acids. This chain's CDR3 is CASSLVGNYGYTF. CDR3 nucleotide sequence: TGTGCCAGCAGCTTAGTGGGAAACTATGGCTACACCTTC.

V is TRBV27 and J is TRBJ2-1, with D tentatively TRBD2 (6 bases). The germline gives CDR1 MNHEY, CDR2 SMNVEV (reference sequence). Trimming pared 4 bases from V and 7 bases from J, leaving 14 bases between. The CDR3 runs to 14 residues. The CDR3 protein is CASSWVASANEQFF. CDR3 bases: TGTGCCAGCAGTTGGGTGGCTAGCGCTAATGAGCAGTTCTTC.

CDR3 nucleotide sequence: TGTGCCAGCAGCTCCCAACAGCAGCCCCAGCATTTT. Translated, it gives CASSSQQQPQHF. This chain connects TRBV7-9 to TRBJ1-5; the D is unclear. The germline gives CDR1 SEHNR, CDR2 FQNEAQ (reference sequence). Trimming removed 4 bases from V and 7 bases from J, with 8 bases in between. The CDR3 contains 12 residues.